A selection of T cell receptor beta chains follows, all from one sample in a study of blood T cell repertoires in COVID-19. This table comes from immunoSEQ multiplex PCR, and its TCRdb copy is limited to in-frame clones, with some not included. The repertoire holds fewer than 45,000 clones, with approximately 69% as singletons. The sequenced sample consisted of peripheral blood. These receptors came from a man in his sixties or seventies with COVID-19, enrolled during active disease. Each CDR3 is given with its conserved first and last residue. The D gene is left open where the match is weak. Rows may omit the clone size; those that give it use once, few, many or a size class.

D: TRBD2
V: TRBV7-7
J: TRBJ2-1
size: .
length: 15
DNA: TGTGCCAGCAGCTCGGGACTAGAGGGGGGCAATGAGCAGTTCTTC
CDR3: CASSSGLEGGNEQFF

D: TRBD2
V: TRBV9
J: TRBJ2-7
size: .
length: 14
DNA: TGTGCCAGCAGCCCCAGGGACTATGTCTACGAGCAGTACTTC
CDR3: CASSPRDYVYEQYF

D: TRBD1
V: TRBV16
J: TRBJ2-4
size: .
length: 15
DNA: TGTGCCAGCAGCCAATCGGGGACAGGCAAAAACATTCAGTACTTC
CDR3: CASSQSGTGKNIQYF

D: .
V: TRBV29-1
J: TRBJ1-2
size: .
length: 13
DNA: TGCAGCGTTGCCCCGGGTTTGGGCTATGGCTACACCTTC
CDR3: CSVAPGLGYGYTF

D: .
V: TRBV7-2
J: TRBJ2-7
size: .
length: 11
DNA: TGTGCCAGCAGCTTCACGGACGAGCAGTACTTC
CDR3: CASSFTDEQYF

D: TRBD2
V: TRBV12-3/TRBV12-4
J: TRBJ2-2
size: .
length: 13
DNA: TGTGCCAGCATCTTGGGGGGGACCGGGGAGCTGTTTTTT
CDR3: CASILGGTGELFF

D: TRBD1
V: TRBV9
J: TRBJ2-3
size: once
length: 17
DNA: TGTGCCAGCAGCGCCTCCGGGACAGCCTTGAGCACAGATACGCAGTATTTT
CDR3: CASSASGTALSTDTQYF

D: TRBD2
V: TRBV7-9
J: TRBJ2-1
size: .
length: 16
DNA: TGTGCCAGCAGTCCTCCTCTAGCGGGAGACGGCCATGAGCAGTTCTTC
CDR3: CASSPPLAGDGHEQFF

D: TRBD2
V: TRBV6-4
J: TRBJ2-1
size: .
length: 15
DNA: TGTGCCAGCAGTGACCTCGGGGTAGCGGGTAGTGAGCAGTTCTTC
CDR3: CASSDLGVAGSEQFF

D: TRBD1
V: TRBV19
J: TRBJ1-2
size: .
length: 14
DNA: TGTGCCAGTAGTAATTCGGACAGGCCTGGGGGCTACACCTTC
CDR3: CASSNSDRPGGYTF

D: .
V: TRBV4-2
J: TRBJ2-6
size: few
length: 16
DNA: TGTGCCAGCAGCCAAAGATATGGCGGTGGGGCCAACGTCCTGACTTTC
CDR3: CASSQRYGGGANVLTF

D: .
V: TRBV28
J: TRBJ1-2
size: .
length: 13
DNA: TGTGCCAGCACTAAGGGACTGAACTATGGCTACACCTTC
CDR3: CASTKGLNYGYTF

D: .
V: TRBV7-7
J: TRBJ1-1
size: .
length: 13
DNA: TGTGCTAGCAGCCAGGACAGGAACACTGAAGCTTTCTTT
CDR3: CASSQDRNTEAFF

D: .
V: TRBV29-1
J: TRBJ1-5
size: few
length: 13
DNA: TGCAGCGTTGTAACCGGGGTGGGACAGCCCCAGCATTTT
CDR3: CSVVTGVGQPQHF

D: .
V: TRBV7-6
J: TRBJ2-1
size: .
length: 16
DNA: TGTGCCAGCAGCTTAAGCTCGGCAGGTCCCTACAATGAGCAGTTCTTC
CDR3: CASSLSSAGPYNEQFF

D: .
V: TRBV18
J: TRBJ1-1
size: once
length: 13
DNA: TGTGCCAGCTCACCTAGGAGACCCACTGAAGCTTTCTTT
CDR3: CASSPRRPTEAFF

D: .
V: TRBV27
J: TRBJ2-7
size: few
length: 13
DNA: TGTGCCAGCAGTTTAGACCGGAGGGGCGAGCAGTACTTC
CDR3: CASSLDRRGEQYF

D: .
V: TRBV10-3
J: TRBJ1-1
size: .
length: 13
DNA: TGTGCCATCTGGGGGACTCCGAACACTGAAGCTTTCTTT
CDR3: CAIWGTPNTEAFF

D: TRBD2
V: TRBV7-2
J: TRBJ2-1
size: .
length: 15
DNA: TGTGCCAGCAGCCCTTCGGCGGGGGGGTTGCAGCCCGTGTTCTTC
CDR3: CASSPSAGGLQPVFF

D: TRBD1
V: TRBV18
J: TRBJ1-6
size: .
length: 15
DNA: TGTGCCAGCTCACCATCGGGACAGCTTAATTCACCCCTCCACTTT
CDR3: CASSPSGQLNSPLHF

D: .
V: TRBV27
J: TRBJ1-3
size: .
length: 16
DNA: TGTGCCAGCAGTCCCAGGGGCGCCTCCGGCGGAAACACCATATATTTT
CDR3: CASSPRGASGGNTIYF

D: .
V: TRBV6-5
J: TRBJ2-7
size: few
length: 14
DNA: TGTGCCAGCAGTTACTCGGGCACCCGGGGGGAGCAGTACTTC
CDR3: CASSYSGTRGEQYF

D: .
V: TRBV11-2
J: TRBJ1-5
size: .
length: 16
DNA: TGTGCCAGCAGCTTAGTGTCAGGGGCCGCCCAACAGCCCCAGCATTTT
CDR3: CASSLVSGAAQQPQHF

D: .
V: TRBV5-6
J: TRBJ2-7
size: .
length: 14
DNA: TGTGCCAGCAGTGATCTGGGGGGAGCCTACGAGCAGTACTTC
CDR3: CASSDLGGAYEQYF

D: .
V: TRBV3-1/TRBV3-2
J: TRBJ2-4
size: .
length: 14
DNA: TGTGCCAGCAGCCATACGGTAGCCAAAAACATTCAGTACTTC
CDR3: CASSHTVAKNIQYF

D: TRBD1
V: TRBV7-9
J: TRBJ1-6
size: .
length: 15
DNA: TGTGCCAGCACCAAGGTGGGACAGATAGATTCACCCCTCCACTTT
CDR3: CASTKVGQIDSPLHF

D: TRBD1
V: TRBV5-1
J: TRBJ2-2
size: .
length: 17
DNA: TGCGCCAGCAGCTTAGGGGGACAGGGGGCCAACACCGGGGAGCTGTTTTTT
CDR3: CASSLGGQGANTGELFF